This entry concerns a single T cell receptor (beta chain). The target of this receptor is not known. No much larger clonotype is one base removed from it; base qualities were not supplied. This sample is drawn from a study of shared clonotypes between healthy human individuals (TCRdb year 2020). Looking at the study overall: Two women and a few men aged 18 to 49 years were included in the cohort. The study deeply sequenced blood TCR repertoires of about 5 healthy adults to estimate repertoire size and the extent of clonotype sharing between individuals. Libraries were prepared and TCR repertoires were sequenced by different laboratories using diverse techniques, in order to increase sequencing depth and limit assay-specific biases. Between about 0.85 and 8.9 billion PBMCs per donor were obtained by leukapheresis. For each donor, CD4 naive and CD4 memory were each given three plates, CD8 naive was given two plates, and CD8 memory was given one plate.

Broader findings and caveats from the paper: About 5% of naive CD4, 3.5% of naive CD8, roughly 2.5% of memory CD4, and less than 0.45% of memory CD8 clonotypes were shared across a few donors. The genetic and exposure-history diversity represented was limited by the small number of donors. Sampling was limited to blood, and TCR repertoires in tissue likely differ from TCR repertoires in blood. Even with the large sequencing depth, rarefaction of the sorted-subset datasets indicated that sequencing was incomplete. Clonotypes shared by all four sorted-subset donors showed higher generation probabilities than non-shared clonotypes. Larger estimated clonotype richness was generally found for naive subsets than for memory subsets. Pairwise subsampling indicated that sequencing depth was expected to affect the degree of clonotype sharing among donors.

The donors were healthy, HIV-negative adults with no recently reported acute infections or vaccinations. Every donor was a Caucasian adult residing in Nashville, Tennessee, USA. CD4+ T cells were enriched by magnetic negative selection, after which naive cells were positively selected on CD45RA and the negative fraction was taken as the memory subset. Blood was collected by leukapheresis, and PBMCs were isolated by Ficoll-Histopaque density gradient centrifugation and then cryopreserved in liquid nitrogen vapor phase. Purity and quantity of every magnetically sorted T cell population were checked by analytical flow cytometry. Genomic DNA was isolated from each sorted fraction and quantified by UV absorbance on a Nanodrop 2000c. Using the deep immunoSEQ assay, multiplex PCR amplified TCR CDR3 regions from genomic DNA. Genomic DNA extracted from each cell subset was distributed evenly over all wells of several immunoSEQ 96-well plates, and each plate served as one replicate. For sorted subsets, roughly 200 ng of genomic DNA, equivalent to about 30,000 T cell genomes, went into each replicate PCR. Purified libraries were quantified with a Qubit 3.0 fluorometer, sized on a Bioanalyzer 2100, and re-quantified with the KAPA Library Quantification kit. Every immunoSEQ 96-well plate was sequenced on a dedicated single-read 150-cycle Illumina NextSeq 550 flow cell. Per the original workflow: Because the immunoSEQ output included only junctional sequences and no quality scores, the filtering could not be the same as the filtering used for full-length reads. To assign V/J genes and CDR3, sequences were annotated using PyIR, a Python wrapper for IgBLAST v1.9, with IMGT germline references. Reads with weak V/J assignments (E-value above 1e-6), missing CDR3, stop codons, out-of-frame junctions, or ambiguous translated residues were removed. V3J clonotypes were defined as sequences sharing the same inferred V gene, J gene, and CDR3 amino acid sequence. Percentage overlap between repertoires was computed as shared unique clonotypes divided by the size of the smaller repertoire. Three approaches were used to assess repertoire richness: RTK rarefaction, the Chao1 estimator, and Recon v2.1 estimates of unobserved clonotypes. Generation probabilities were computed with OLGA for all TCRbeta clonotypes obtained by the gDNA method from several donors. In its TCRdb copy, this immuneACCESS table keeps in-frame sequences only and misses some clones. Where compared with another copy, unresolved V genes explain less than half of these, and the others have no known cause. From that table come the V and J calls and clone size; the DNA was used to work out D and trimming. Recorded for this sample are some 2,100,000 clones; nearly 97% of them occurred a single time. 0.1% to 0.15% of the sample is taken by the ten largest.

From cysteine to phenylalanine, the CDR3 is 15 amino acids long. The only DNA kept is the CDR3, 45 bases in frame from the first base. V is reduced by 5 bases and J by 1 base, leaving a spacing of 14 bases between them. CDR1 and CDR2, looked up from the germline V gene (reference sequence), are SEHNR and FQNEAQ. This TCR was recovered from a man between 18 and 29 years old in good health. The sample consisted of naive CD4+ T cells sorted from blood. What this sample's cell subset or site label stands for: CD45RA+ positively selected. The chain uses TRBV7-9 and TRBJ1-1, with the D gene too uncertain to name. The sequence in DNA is TGTGCCAGCAGCCTAACGTTAGTACAGAACACTGAAGCTTTCTTT. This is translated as CASSLTLVQNTEAFF.